This TCR beta chain comes out of a study of T cell responses to AZD1222 COVID-19 vaccine. Whole-study findings and limits: Unmutated variant regions are reportedly the target of nearly half of TCRs that are spike-specific. Clonal diversity was possibly underestimated, and the donors were mostly white British, with more females.

Points on this clone: The antigen remains unidentified.

The CDR3 contains 14 residues. Germline-derived CDR1 and CDR2 are MDHEN and SYDVKM. The V and J ends lost 6 bases and 9 bases respectively, with 21 bases between them. Some clones are missing from TCRdb's copy, which holds only in-frame ones; the method was immunoSEQ multiplex PCR. The sample includes more than 80,000 clones, more than 85% of them seen just once. The chain carries TRBV28 and TRBJ2-7; D is unclear. The receptor was derived from an adult who received the AZD1222 COVID-19 vaccine. The source was peripheral blood, collected 28 days after the second AZD1222 dose. CDR3 in DNA: TGTGCCAGCAGCTTCACCCGACGGATCCCTGGGCAGTACTTC. It translates to CASSFTRRIPGQYF.